This passage covers 10 T cell receptor beta chains from one sample sequenced in a study of blood T cell dynamics during melanoma immunotherapy. This sample's time point: pre-treatment baseline. The repertoire was sequenced with immunoSEQ multiplex PCR; TCRdb's copy has only in-frame clones and lacks some. The sample holds more than 15,000 clones, 83% seen once. Source: blood, taken from a patient treated with checkpoint blockade. The receptors stem from a human donor with melanoma.

CDR3 DNA sequence: TGCGCCAGCAGCCAAGATCCTGGGGCCAACGTCCTGACTTTC. Translated: CASSQDPGANVLTF. This chain connects TRBV4-3 to TRBJ2-6; D call uncertain. Trimming removed 0 bases at V and 2 bases at J, with 2 bases between. The germline gives CDR1 LGHNA, CDR2 YSLEER. The CDR3 spans 14 residues.

V is TRBV7-2 and J is TRBJ1-1, with 8 bases that match TRBD1. Trimming cost V 5 bases and J 3 bases; bases outside gene matches: 5. The CDR3 is 14 residues long. Germline loops: CDR1 SGHTA, CDR2 FQGNSA. The CDR3 DNA sequence: TGTGCCAGCAGCCTCCAGACAGGGGACACTGAAGCTTTCTTT. Its protein is CASSLQTGDTEAFF.

This chain links TRBV27 with TRBJ2-1; 7 positions agree with TRBD1. The germline V gene encodes CDR1 MNHEY and CDR2 SMNVEV (reference sequence). The CDR3 runs 17 residues. The J segment lost 5 bases and the V segment lost 5 bases, leaving 15 bases of the junction unmatched. The CDR3 nucleotides are TGTGCCAGCAGTCCAATCAAAACCGGGACAGCAAACAATGAGCAGTTCTTC. Translation gives CASSPIKTGTANNEQFF.

The rearrangement uses TRBV11-2 and TRBJ2-1; 14 bases align to TRBD2. The CDR3 consists of 17 residues. V shed 1 base, J shed 7 bases, and the junction held 6 bases outside the gene matches. The germline V gene encodes CDR1 SGHAT and CDR2 FQNNGV. In DNA, the CDR3 is TGTGCCAGCAGCTTAGTCAGACTAGCGGGAGGGATGAATGAGCAGTTCTTC. Encoded protein: CASSLVRLAGGMNEQFF. The whole variable domain, filled in from reference TRBV11-2 and TRBJ2-1, reads EAGVAQSPRYKIIEKRQSVAFWCNPISGHATLYWYQQILGQGPKLLIQFQNNGVVDDSQLPKDRFSAERLKGVDSTLKIQPAKLEDSAVYLCASSLVRLAGGMNEQFFGPGTRLTVL.

This rearrangement joins TRBV6-1 to TRBJ1-1; 7 nucleotides match TRBD1. Trimming at V came to 2 bases and at J to 4 bases, leaving 7 bases not matched to a gene. The CDR3 is made up of 15 amino acids. CDR1 is MNHNS and CDR2 is SASEGT in the germline V gene. CDR3 in DNA: TGTGCCAGCAGTGAAATCAGGACAGGAGGCACTGAAGCTTTCTTT. Translating it yields CASSEIRTGGTEAFF.

The rearrangement links TRBV7-2 to TRBJ2-2; the match to TRBD2 covers 10 bases. The CDR3 spans 17 residues. With V trimmed by 5 bases and J by 1 base, 7 bases remained unmatched. CDR1 is SGHTA and CDR2 is FQGNSA in the germline V gene. The DNA for the CDR3 is TGTGCCAGCAGCATGGTAGCGGGAGGCGGGAACACCGGGGAGCTGTTTTTT. This encodes CASSMVAGGGNTGELFF.

Points on this clone: Different DNA sequences within this sample yield the same CDR3. The rearrangement joins TRBV18 to TRBJ1-5; 8 nucleotides agree with TRBD1. The V gene end was trimmed by 5 bases and the J gene end by 1 base; junction bases not matched to a gene: 7. Germline-derived CDR1 and CDR2 are KGHSH and LQKENI. CDR3 size: 16 residues. The CDR3 loop is CASSSKRQGSNQPQHF. In DNA form, the CDR3 reads TGTGCCAGCTCATCGAAAAGACAGGGGAGCAATCAGCCCCAGCATTTT.

The chain couples TRBV11-2 to TRBJ2-3, with 7 bases fitting TRBD2. CDR1 and CDR2 (germline): SGHAT, FQNNGV. Trimming removed 5 bases from V and 5 bases from J; junction bases left unmatched: 10. This CDR3 has 15 residues. In DNA form, the CDR3 reads TGTGCCAGCAGCGGCGCGGGAGTTCCTTTAGATACGCAGTATTTT. This encodes CASSGAGVPLDTQYF.

V usage is TRBV5-6 and J usage is TRBJ1-2; 8 positions agree with TRBD1. This CDR3 has 16 residues. The germline gives CDR1 SGHDT, CDR2 YYEEEE. J was trimmed by 1 base and V by 3 bases; bases with no gene match: 8. The CDR3 loop is CASSWDGDRSNYGYTF. The CDR3, as DNA: TGTGCCAGCAGCTGGGATGGGGACAGGAGTAACTATGGCTACACCTTC.

The rearrangement links TRBV7-2 to TRBJ1-1; TRBD1 agrees at 7 bases. CDR3 size: 18 residues. V gave up 3 bases and J gave up 1 base; unmatched junction bases: 14. Per the germline V gene, CDR1 is SGHTA and CDR2 is FQGNSA. CDR3 in amino acids: CASSFNFRTGQANTEAFF. For the CDR3, the DNA is TGTGCCAGCAGCTTCAACTTCAGGACTGGACAGGCGAACACTGAAGCTTTCTTT.